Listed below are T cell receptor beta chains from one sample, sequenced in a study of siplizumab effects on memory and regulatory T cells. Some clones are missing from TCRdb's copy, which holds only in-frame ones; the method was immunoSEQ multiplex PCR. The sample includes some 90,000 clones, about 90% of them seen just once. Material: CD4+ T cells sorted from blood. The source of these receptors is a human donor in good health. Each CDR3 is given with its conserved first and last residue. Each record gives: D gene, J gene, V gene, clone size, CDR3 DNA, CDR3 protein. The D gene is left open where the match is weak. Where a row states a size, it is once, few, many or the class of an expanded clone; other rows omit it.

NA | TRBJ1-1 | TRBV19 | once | TGTGCCAGTAGCCTCAGTCACGTCGACACTGAAGCTTTCTTT | CASSLSHVDTEAFF
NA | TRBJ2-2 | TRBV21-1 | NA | TGTGCCAGCAGCAAAGAATCTGGACAGGGGCGATCCGGGGAGCTGTTTTTT | CASSKESGQGRSGELFF
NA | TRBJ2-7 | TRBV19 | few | TGTGCCAGTAGTACCGGGACTCACTCCTACGAGCAGTACTTC | CASSTGTHSYEQYF
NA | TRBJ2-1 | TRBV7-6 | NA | TGTGCCAGCAGCCACCCGGGACGGGACAATGAGCAGTTCTTC | CASSHPGRDNEQFF
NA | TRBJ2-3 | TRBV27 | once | TGTGCCAGCAGTCCAGCGTCAGATACGCAGTATTTT | CASSPASDTQYF
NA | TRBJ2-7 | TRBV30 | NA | TGTGCCTGGAGTGTACGTGGGGGCGAGCAGTACTTC | CAWSVRGGEQYF
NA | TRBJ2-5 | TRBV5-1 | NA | TGCGCCAGCAGCCCAATACCAGGAGAGACCCAGTACTTC | CASSPIPGETQYF
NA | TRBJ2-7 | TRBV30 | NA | TGTGCCTGGAGTAGCGGGTTTACCTACGAGCAGTACTTC | CAWSSGFTYEQYF
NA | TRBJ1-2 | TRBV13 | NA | TGTGCCAGCAGCTACGAGGGTTTCGGCTATGGCTACACCTTC | CASSYEGFGYGYTF
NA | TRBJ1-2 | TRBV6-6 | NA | TGTGCCAGCAGTCGACCAAACGGGGCTGACTATGGCTACACCTTC | CASSRPNGADYGYTF
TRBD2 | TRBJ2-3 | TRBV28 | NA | TGTGCCAGCATTTATCGAAGGTGGGAAGCGGGAGGAGGGTCAGATACGCAGTATTTT | CASIYRRWEAGGGSDTQYF
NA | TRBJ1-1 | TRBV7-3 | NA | TGTGCCAGCAGCAGGACGGGGAACACTGAAGCTTTCTTT | CASSRTGNTEAFF
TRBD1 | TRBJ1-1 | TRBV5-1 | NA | TGCGCCAGCAGCTCACAGGGGCGCGGGACTGAAGCTTTCTTT | CASSSQGRGTEAFF
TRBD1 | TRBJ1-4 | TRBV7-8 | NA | TGTGCCAGCAGCACCGGACAGGGGGAATTAGATGAAAAACTGTTTTTT | CASSTGQGELDEKLFF
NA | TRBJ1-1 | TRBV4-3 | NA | TGCGCCAGCAGCCAGACTGGAGGGAACACTGAAGCTTTCTTT | CASSQTGGNTEAFF
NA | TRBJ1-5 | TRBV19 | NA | TGTGCCAGTAATGGCCCGCCGCAGCCCCAGCATTTT | CASNGPPQPQHF
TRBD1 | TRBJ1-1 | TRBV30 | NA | TGTGCCTGGGACCAGGGGGTGAACACTGAAGCTTTCTTT | CAWDQGVNTEAFF
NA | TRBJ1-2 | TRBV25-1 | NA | TGTGCCAGCAGTGACTTCAGGGACTATGGCTACACCTTC | CASSDFRDYGYTF
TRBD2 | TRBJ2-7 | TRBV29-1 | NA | TGCAGCGTTGGGGACCCGGGAGGCTACGAGCAGTACTTC | CSVGDPGGYEQYF
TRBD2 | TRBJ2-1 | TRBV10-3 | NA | TGTGCCATCAGCGGGGCCGGGACTAGCGGGAGGGCTACGGGTGAGCAGTTCTTC | CAISGAGTSGRATGEQFF
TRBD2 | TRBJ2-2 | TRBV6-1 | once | TGTGCCAGCAGTGAAAATCTAGCGGGAGGGTGGGACACCGGGGAGCTGTTTTTT | CASSENLAGGWDTGELFF
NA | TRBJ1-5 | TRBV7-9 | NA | TGTGCCAGCAGCTTGAGTGGGGGCGATCAGCCCCAGCATTTT | CASSLSGGDQPQHF
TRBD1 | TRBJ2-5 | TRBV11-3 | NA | TGTGCCAGCAGCCCACGGGACAGTCAAGAGACCCAGTACTTC | CASSPRDSQETQYF
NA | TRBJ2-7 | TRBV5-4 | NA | TGTGCCAGCAGCTCGGCAGGGGACCCCTACGAGCAGTACTTC | CASSSAGDPYEQYF
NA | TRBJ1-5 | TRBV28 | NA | TGTGCCAGCAGTCCGGGGCAGTTTAGCAATAGACAGCCCCAGCATTTT | CASSPGQFSNRQPQHF
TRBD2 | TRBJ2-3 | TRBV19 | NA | TGTGCCAGTAGCTCCGGACTAGCGGGGGGTGGGACAGATACGCAGTATTTT | CASSSGLAGGGTDTQYF
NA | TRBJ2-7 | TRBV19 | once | TGTGCCAGTAGTATTTCGGGGGTACTACGACAGCAGTACTTC | CASSISGVLRQQYF
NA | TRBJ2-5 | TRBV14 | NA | TGTGCCAGCAGCCAAGAGACCGGGACTCTTGGGACCCAGTACTTC | CASSQETGTLGTQYF
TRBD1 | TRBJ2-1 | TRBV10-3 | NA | TGTGCCATCAGCGGGACAGACTACAATGAGCAGTTCTTC | CAISGTDYNEQFF
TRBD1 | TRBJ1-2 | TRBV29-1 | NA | TGCAGCGTTCCGGACAGGGGTAATGGGGGCTACACCTTC | CSVPDRGNGGYTF
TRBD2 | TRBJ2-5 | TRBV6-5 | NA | TGTGCCAGCAGTTCGGCTAGCGGGAGTTTATCGGAGACCCAGTACTTC | CASSSASGSLSETQYF
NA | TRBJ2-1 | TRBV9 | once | TGTGCCAGCAGCGTAGAAGGCCTGTCCTACAATGAGCAGTTCTTC | CASSVEGLSYNEQFF
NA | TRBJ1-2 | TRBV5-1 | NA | TGCGCCAGCAGCTTGGACAGAAGCGGCTACACCTTC | CASSLDRSGYTF
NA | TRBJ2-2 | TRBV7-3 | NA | TGTGCCAGCAGCTTAGGAGGGAACACCGGGGAGCTGTTTTTT | CASSLGGNTGELFF
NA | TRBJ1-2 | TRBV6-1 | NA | TGTGCCAGCAGTGAAGGGGGACACCCTACATTTAACTATGGCTACACCTTC | CASSEGGHPTFNYGYTF
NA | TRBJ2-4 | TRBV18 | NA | TGTGCCAGCTCACCACCGAATTGGTTAGCCAAAAACATTCAGTACTTC | CASSPPNWLAKNIQYF
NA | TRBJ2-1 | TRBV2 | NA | TGTGCCAGCACTGGGCTGGTTAATCCCTACAATGAGCAGTTCTTC | CASTGLVNPYNEQFF
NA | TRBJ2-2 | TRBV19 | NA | TGTGCCAGTAGTTGGAGCGGGGAGCTGTTTTTT | CASSWSGELFF
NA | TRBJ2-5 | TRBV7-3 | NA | TGTGCCAGCAGCGACCGTTCCGGGACCCAGTACTTC | CASSDRSGTQYF
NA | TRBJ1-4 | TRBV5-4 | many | TGTGCCAGCAGCTTGGGAGGAAGAGGGTCTAATGAAAAACTGTTTTTT | CASSLGGRGSNEKLFF
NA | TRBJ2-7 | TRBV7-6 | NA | TGTGCCAGCTCAAGGACAGACTCCTACGAGCAGTACTTC | CASSRTDSYEQYF
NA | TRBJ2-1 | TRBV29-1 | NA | TGCAGCTCCGGGACGGCCTCCTACAATGAGCAGTTCTTC | CSSGTASYNEQFF
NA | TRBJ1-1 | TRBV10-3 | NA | TGTGCCATTAGGGCTACAGGGGAAGCTTTCTTT | CAIRATGEAFF
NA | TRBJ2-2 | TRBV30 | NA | TGTGCCTGGAGTGTAAGGTTGGCAGGGGTGACCGGGGAGCTGTTTTTT | CAWSVRLAGVTGELFF